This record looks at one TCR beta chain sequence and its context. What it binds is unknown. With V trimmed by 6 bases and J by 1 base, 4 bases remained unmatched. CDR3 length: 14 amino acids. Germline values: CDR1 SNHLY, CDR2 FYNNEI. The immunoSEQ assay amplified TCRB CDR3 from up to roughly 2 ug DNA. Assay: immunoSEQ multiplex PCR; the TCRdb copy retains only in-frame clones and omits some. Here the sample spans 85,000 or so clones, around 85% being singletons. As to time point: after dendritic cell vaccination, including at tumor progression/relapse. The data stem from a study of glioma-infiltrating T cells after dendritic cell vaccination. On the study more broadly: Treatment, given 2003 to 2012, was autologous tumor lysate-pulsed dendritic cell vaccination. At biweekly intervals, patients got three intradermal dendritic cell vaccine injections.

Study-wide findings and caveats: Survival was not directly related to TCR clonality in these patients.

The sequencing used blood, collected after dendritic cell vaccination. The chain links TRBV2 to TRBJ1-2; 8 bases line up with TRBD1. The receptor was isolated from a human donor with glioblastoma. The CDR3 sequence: CASRYRGFNYGYTF. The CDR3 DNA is TGTGCCAGCAGGTACAGGGGGTTTAACTATGGCTACACCTTC.